The 3 T cell receptor beta chains given below trace back to one sample, sequenced in a study of cytomegalovirus exposure and HLA in healthy donors. PCR amplification relied on 60 Vbeta primers (plus 13 Jbeta primers). TCRdb's table, derived via immunoSEQ multiplex PCR, lists solely in-frame clones and lacks some. Found here are fewer than 250,000 clones, 65% to 85% of them singletons; the top ten hold 1.6%. The sequencing sample was made of PBMCs. These receptors were obtained from a woman aged 18-35 years in good health and CMV-seronegative.

V and J are TRBV2 and TRBJ2-1; TRBD1 matches 10 bases. Germline V gives CDR1 SNHLY, CDR2 FYNNEI. J gave up 2 bases and V 3 bases, and 1 base lay outside the gene matches. CDR3 size: 15 residues. The CDR3 loop reads CASSEGTGAYNEQFF. DNA for the CDR3: TGTGCCAGCAGTGAGGGGACAGGGGCCTACAATGAGCAGTTCTTC.

The chain couples TRBV5-6 to TRBJ2-5; D perhaps matches TRBD2 (7 bases). The V gene's germline CDR1 is SGHDT and CDR2 YYEEEE. The V gene lost 5 bases and the J gene lost 5 bases, with 16 bases spanning the gap. This CDR3 is built from 14 residues. The CDR3 is CASRRGGLRETQYF. In DNA, the CDR3 is TGTGCCAGCAGAAGGGGGGGGCTTAGGGAGACCCAGTACTTC.

The V gene is TRBV6-1, the J gene TRBJ2-5; a possible D gene is TRBD1 (5 bases). The CDR3 covers 15 residues. Germline CDR1 MNHNS, CDR2 SASEGT. The V end was cut by 3 bases, the J end by 5 bases, with 16 bases between. The CDR3 spells CASSDQFQGGETQYF. DNA of the CDR3: TGTGCCAGCAGTGATCAATTCCAGGGTGGGGAGACCCAGTACTTC.